The 12 T cell receptor beta chains in this list originate from one sample, sequenced in a study of human T cells and chemical hapten exposure. Time point indicated: patch test 1, 2 weeks after DPC sensitization. The treatment here: therapeutic diphenylcyclopropenone sensitization with weekly scalp DPC. In TCRdb, the RACE reads were re-called with MiXCR into one record per CDR3 protein. The sample has around 71,000 distinct CDR3 sequences, 9.8% seen once. The starting material was whole blood, obtained in connection with sensitization to the hapten diphenylcyclopropenone (DPC). These receptors were obtained from a middle-aged woman with alopecia areata. Some clones in this sample may be carry-over from other donors' samples.

This clonotype was counted between two and nine times. The genes are TRBV5-4 and TRBJ2-3; TRBD1 might be the D (5 bases). Germline V CDR1 and CDR2: SGHNT, YYREEE (reference sequence). The CDR3 extends over 14 amino acids. V dropped 2 bases and J dropped 2 bases, with 9 bases sitting between them. Here the CDR3 DNA reads TGTGCCAGCAGCTTCGGACACACCACAGATACGCAGTATTTT. Translating it yields CASSFGHTTDTQYF.

Ten or more counts support this clonotype. The chain has TRBV2 and TRBJ1-1; D remains ambiguous. This CDR3 is built from 13 residues. Germline V lookup: CDR1 SNHLY, CDR2 FYNNEI. Deletions cut 8 bases from V and 3 bases from J, with 13 bases between. The CDR3 loop reads CASERYQDTEAFF. The CDR3 DNA reads TGTGCCAGCGAACGATATCAGGACACTGAAGCTTTCTTT. The variable domain in full, with the rest retrieved from reference TRBV2 and TRBJ1-1, is EPEVTQTPSHQVTQMGQEVILRCVPISNHLYFYWYRQILGQKVEFLVSFYNNEISEKSEIFDDQFSVERPDGSNFTLKIRSTKLEDSAMYFCASERYQDTEAFFGQGTRLTVV.

This clonotype was seen at least ten times. The chain carries TRBV19 and TRBJ1-5; 9 nucleotides line up with TRBD1. The CDR3 length is 13 residues. Germline loops: CDR1 LNHDA, CDR2 SQIVND (reference sequence). V was pared by 9 bases and J by 7 bases, with 7 bases of the junction left unmatched. The CDR3 DNA reads TGTGCCAGACCGGGACAGGGTTGCCAGCCCCAGCATTTT. It yields the protein CARPGQGCQPQHF.

This clonotype was seen only a few times. The chain recombines TRBV6-1 with TRBJ2-7; D gene unclear. The germline V and J ends were trimmed by 0 bases and 0 bases, with 9 bases remaining between them. Germline lookup yields CDR1 MNHNS and CDR2 SASEGT. CDR3 size: 15 residues. CDR3 sequence: CASSEAGSSSYEQYF. The DNA for the CDR3 is TGTGCCAGCAGTGAAGCTGGGTCCAGCTCCTACGAGCAGTACTTC.

This clonotype was detected many times. This chain connects TRBV24-1 to TRBJ2-3; D unclear. The CDR3 has 16 residues. The V end lost 1 base, the J end lost 4 bases, and 14 bases lay between the germline ends. Germline V gene lookup returns CDR1 KGHDR and CDR2 SFDVKD. CDR3 loop: CATSDFVSGFADTQYF. In DNA, the CDR3 is TGTGCCACCAGTGATTTTGTATCGGGCTTCGCAGATACGCAGTATTTT.

The sample holds many counts of this clonotype. The V gene is TRBV27, the J gene TRBJ2-4; no reliable D call. The CDR3 has 14 amino acids. V lost 6 bases and J lost 0, with 9 bases in between. Germline CDR1 MNHEY, CDR2 SMNVEV (reference sequence). As DNA, the CDR3 is TGTGCCAGCAGAGAGTTTCTAGCCAAAAACATTCAGTACTTC. This gives the protein CASREFLAKNIQYF.

V is TRBV29-1 and J is TRBJ1-1; D is undetermined. Per the germline V gene, CDR1 is SQVTM and CDR2 is ANQGSEA. This CDR3 has 10 residues. V was cut by 3 bases and J by 4 bases, with 3 bases left in between. CDR3 DNA sequence: TGCAGCGTTGAGATCACTGAAGCTTTCTTT. Encoded protein: CSVEITEAFF.

This clonotype was detected only a few times. The chain carries TRBV29-1 and TRBJ2-7; 8 bases fit TRBD1. The V gene's germline CDR1 is SQVTM and CDR2 ANQGSEA. The CDR3 runs to 15 residues. V shed 1 base and J 2 bases; nucleotides not matched to a gene: 7. In DNA, the CDR3 is TGCAGCGTTGAAGGGCAGGGGGCTGGCACCTACGAGCAGTACTTC. Translated, it gives CSVEGQGAGTYEQYF.

This clonotype appeared a few times. This chain links TRBV29-1 with TRBJ2-5; 9 bases line up with TRBD2. The trim removed 8 bases at V and 5 bases at J, leaving 9 bases unmatched. CDR1 and CDR2 from the germline V gene are SQVTM and ANQGSEA. The CDR3 sequence is 13 residues long. Here the CDR3 reads CSYAASGGETQYF. DNA of the CDR3: TGCAGCTATGCAGCAAGCGGGGGGGAGACCCAGTACTTC.

This clonotype was seen ten or more times. V and J are TRBV7-9 and TRBJ2-1; D uncertain. The CDR3 has 15 residues. Germline V CDR1 and CDR2: SEHNR, FQNEAQ (reference sequence). Trimming cost V 2 bases and J 7 bases, with 15 bases left between them. The CDR3 DNA follows: TGTGCCAGCAGCTTATTCGACACGCCCGGTAATGAGCAGTTCTTC. Protein product: CASSLFDTPGNEQFF.

This clonotype was detected only a few times. The CDR3 sequence is CASSPGLSSYNEQFF. The CDR3 DNA reads TGTGCCAGCAGCCCCGGCCTTAGCTCCTACAATGAGCAGTTCTTC. The gene calls are TRBV6-2 or TRBV6-3 and TRBJ2-1; D is uncertain. Germline V CDR1 and CDR2: MNHEY, SVGEGT. The length of the CDR3 is 15 residues. The V and J ends lost 6 bases and 0 bases respectively, with 12 bases between them.

In its sample, this clonotype was seen many times. The chain recombines TRBV6-2 or TRBV6-3 with TRBJ1-5; D unresolved. V was clipped by 6 bases and J by 4 bases, with 13 bases between them. Germline V gene lookup returns CDR1 MNHEY and CDR2 SVGEGT. This CDR3 contains 14 residues. Here the CDR3 reads CASSLELGNQPQHF. In nucleotides, the CDR3 is TGTGCCAGCAGCCTGGAGCTGGGGAATCAGCCCCAGCATTTT.